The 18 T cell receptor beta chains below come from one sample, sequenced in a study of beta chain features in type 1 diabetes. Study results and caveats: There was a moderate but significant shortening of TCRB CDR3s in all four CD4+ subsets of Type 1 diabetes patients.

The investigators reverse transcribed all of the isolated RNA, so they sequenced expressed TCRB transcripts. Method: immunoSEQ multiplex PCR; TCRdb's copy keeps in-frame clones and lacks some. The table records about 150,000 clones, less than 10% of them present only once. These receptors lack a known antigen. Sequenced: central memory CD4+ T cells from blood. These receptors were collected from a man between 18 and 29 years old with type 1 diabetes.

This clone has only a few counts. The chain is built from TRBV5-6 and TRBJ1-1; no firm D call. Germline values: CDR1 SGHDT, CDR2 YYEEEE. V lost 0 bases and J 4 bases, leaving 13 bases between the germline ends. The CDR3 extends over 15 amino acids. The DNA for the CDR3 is TGTGCCAGCAGCTTGGGCCCGACGAGAGGCACTGAAGCTTTCTTT. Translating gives CASSLGPTRGTEAFF.

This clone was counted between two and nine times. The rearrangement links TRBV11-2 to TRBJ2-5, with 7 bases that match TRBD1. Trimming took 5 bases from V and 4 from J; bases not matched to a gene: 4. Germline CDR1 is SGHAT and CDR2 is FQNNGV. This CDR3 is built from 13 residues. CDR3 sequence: CASSPDRVETQYF. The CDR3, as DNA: TGTGCCAGCAGCCCCGACAGGGTAGAGACCCAGTACTTC.

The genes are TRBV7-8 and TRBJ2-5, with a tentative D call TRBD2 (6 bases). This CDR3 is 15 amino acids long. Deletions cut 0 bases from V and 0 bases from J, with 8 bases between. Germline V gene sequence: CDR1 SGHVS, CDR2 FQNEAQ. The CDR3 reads CASSLAGRHQETQYF. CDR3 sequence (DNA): TGTGCCAGCAGCTTAGCGGGGAGGCACCAAGAGACCCAGTACTTC.

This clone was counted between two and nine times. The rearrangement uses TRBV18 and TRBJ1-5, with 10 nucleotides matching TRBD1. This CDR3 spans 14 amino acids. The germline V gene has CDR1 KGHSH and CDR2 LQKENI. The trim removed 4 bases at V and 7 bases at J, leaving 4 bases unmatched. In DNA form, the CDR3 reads TGTGCCAGCTCACAAGGACAGGGGGACCAGCCCCAGCATTTT. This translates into CASSQGQGDQPQHF. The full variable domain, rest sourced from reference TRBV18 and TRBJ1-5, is NAGVMQNPRHLVRRRGQEARLRCSPMKGHSHVYWYRQLPEEGLKFMVYLQKENIIDESGMPKERFSAEFPKEGPSILRIQQVVRGDSAAYFCASSQGQGDQPQHFGDGTRLSIL.

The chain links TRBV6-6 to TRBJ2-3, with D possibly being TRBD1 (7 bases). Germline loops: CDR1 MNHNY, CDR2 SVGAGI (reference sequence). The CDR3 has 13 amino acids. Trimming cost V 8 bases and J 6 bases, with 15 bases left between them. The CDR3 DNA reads TGTGCCAGCTTGCAGGGGGGAACTGATACGCAGTATTTT. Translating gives CASLQGGTDTQYF.

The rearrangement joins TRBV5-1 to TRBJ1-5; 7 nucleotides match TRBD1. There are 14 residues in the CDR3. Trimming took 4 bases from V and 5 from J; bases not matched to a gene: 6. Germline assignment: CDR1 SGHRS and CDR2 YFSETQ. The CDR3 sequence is CASSLGQTDQPQHF. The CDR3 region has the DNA TGCGCCAGCAGCCTGGGACAGACCGATCAGCCCCAGCATTTT.

As DNA, the CDR3 is TGCAGCGTTGAAACGACAGATCCGAATCAGCCCCAGCATTTT. Translating gives CSVETTDPNQPQHF. This chain links TRBV29-1 with TRBJ1-5; a possible D gene is TRBD1 (5 bases). With 2 bases removed from V and 4 bases from J, the gap between germline ends came to 12 bases. CDR1 and CDR2 from the germline V gene are SQVTM and ANQGSEA. This CDR3 is built from 14 residues. The variable domain in full, with the rest retrieved from reference TRBV29-1 and TRBJ1-5, is SAVISQKPSRDICQRGTSLTIQCQVDSQVTMMFWYRQQPGQSLTLIATANQGSEATYESGFVIDKFPISRPNLTFSTLTVSNMSPEDSSIYLCSVETTDPNQPQHFGDGTRLSIL.

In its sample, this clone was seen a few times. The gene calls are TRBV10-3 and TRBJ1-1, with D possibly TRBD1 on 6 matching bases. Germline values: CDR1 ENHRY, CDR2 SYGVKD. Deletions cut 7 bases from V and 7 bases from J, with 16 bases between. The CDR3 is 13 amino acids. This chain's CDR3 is CAIKSWGPDEAFF. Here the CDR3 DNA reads TGTGCCATCAAATCCTGGGGGCCTGATGAAGCTTTCTTT.

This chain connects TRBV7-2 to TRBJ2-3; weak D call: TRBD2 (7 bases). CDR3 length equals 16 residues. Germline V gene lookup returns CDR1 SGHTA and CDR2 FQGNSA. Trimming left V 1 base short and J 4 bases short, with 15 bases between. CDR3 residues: CASSLVGGGGADTQYF. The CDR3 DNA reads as TGTGCCAGCAGCTTAGTAGGGGGGGGCGGAGCAGATACGCAGTATTTT.

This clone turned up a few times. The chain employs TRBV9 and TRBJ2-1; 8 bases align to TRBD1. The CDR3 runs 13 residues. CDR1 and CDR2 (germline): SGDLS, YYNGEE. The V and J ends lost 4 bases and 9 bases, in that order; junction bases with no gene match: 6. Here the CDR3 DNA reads TGTGCCAGCAGCCCAACAGGGGGAAGTGAGCAGTTCTTC. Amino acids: CASSPTGGSEQFF.

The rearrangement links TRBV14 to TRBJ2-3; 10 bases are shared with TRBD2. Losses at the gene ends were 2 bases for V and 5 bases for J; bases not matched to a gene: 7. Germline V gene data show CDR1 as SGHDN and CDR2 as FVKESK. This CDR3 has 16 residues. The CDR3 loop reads CASSQRSGGALDTQYF. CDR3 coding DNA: TGTGCCAGCAGCCAAAGAAGCGGGGGGGCCTTAGATACGCAGTATTTT.

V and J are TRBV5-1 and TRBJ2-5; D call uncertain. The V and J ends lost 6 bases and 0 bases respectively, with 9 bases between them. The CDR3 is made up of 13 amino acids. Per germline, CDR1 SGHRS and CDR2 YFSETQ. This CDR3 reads CASKERDQETQYF. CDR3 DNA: TGCGCCAGCAAGGAACGGGACCAAGAGACCCAGTACTTC.

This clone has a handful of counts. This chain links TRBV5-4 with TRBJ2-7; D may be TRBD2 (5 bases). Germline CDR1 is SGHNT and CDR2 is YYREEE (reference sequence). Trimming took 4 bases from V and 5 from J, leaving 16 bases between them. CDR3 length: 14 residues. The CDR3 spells CASSRDSEAHEQYF. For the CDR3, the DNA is TGTGCCAGCAGCAGGGATAGCGAGGCCCACGAGCAGTACTTC.

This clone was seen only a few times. The CDR3 DNA sequence: TGTGCCAGCAGCATAGGGACAGGGAACTCCTACGAGCAGTACTTC. Protein: CASSIGTGNSYEQYF. V and J are TRBV9 and TRBJ2-7, with 9 positions matching TRBD1. V was clipped by 4 bases and J by 0 bases; unmatched bases: 5. CDR1 and CDR2 (germline): SGDLS, YYNGEE. The CDR3 spans 15 residues.

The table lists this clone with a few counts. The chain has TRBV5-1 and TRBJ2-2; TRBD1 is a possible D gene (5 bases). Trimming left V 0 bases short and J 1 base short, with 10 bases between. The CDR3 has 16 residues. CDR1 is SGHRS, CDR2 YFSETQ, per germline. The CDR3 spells CASSLERGGNTGELFF. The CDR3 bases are TGCGCCAGCAGCTTGGAAAGGGGCGGGAACACCGGGGAGCTGTTTTTT.

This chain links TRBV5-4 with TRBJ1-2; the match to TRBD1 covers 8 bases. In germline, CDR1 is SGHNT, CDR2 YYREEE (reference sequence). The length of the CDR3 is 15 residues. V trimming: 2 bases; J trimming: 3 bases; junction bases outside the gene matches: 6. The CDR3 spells CASSFRGRGDYGYTF. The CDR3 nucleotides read TGTGCCAGCAGCTTCAGGGGGCGCGGGGACTATGGCTACACCTTC.

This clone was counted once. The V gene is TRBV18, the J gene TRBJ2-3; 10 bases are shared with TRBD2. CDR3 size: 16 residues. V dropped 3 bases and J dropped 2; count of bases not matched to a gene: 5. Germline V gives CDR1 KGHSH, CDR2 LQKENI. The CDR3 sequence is CASSPNSGGPTDTQYF. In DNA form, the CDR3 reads TGTGCCAGCTCACCCAATAGCGGGGGGCCCACAGATACGCAGTATTTT.

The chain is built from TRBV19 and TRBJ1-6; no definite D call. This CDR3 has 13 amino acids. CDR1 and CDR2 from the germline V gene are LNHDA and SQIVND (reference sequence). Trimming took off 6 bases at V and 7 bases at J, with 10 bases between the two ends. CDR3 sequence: CASRSEANSPLHF. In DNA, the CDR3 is TGTGCCAGTAGATCTGAGGCCAATTCACCCCTCCACTTT.